This TCR beta chain was sequenced in a study of shared clonotypes between healthy human individuals. Notes on the study in general: Generation probabilities were higher for clonotypes shared across all four sorted-subset donors than for unshared ones.

Using immunoSEQ multiplex PCR, the repertoire was profiled, and TCRdb retains in-frame clones only, with some absent. The table shows 2 million or so clones, with 90% to 95% occurring only once. Comment on this clone: Its specificity is not known. The same CDR3 can be traced to other DNA sequences in this sample.

The germline gives CDR1 SGDLS, CDR2 YYNGEE. V was clipped by 0 bases and J by 1 base, with 2 bases between them. This CDR3 spans 13 amino acids. In the CD4+ fraction, cells were divided into CD45RA+ naive and CD45RA-negative memory subsets. The sample comprised naive CD4+ T cells sorted from blood. The subset: CD45RA+ positively selected. This chain uses TRBV9 with TRBJ2-1; D is undetermined. The receptor comes from a man between 18 and 29 years old in good health. CDR3 DNA: TGTGCCAGCAGCGTAGGATCCTACAATGAGCAGTTCTTC. Amino acids: CASSVGSYNEQFF.